This T cell receptor beta chain was sequenced for a study of T cell repertoires in cytomegalovirus infection. TCRdb passed the reads through MiXCR, listing each CDR3 protein once. The sample consists of 550,000 to 850,000 distinct CDR3 sequences, around 30% of them appearing once. Trimming cost V 3 bases and J 2 bases, with 25 bases left between them. The CDR3 has 19 residues. Per the germline V gene, CDR1 is KGHSH and CDR2 is LQKENI. This clonotype occurred once. Its antigen is not identified. The sequencing used cultured PBMCs, collected from culture after CMV antigen stimulation. This receptor was taken from a human donor in good health (CMV status not recorded). Some clones in this sample may be carry-over from other donors' samples. This chain uses TRBV18 with TRBJ1-1, with TRBD1 as a possible D gene (6 bases). CDR3 sequence: CASSPFSQRGGLLNTEAFF. The DNA of the CDR3 is TGTGCCAGCTCACCTTTCTCTCAGAGGGGGGGCCTACTTAACACTGAAGCTTTCTTT.